The 25 T cell receptor beta chains listed next were all sequenced from one sample in a study of cytomegalovirus exposure and HLA in healthy donors. Both 60 Vbeta primers and 13 Jbeta primers went into the PCR. Generated by immunoSEQ multiplex PCR, the TCRdb table keeps only in-frame clones and is missing some. The data hold some 130,000 clones, with 70% to 75% observed a single time. The material sequenced was PBMCs. These receptor sequences come from a male donor in good health and CMV-seronegative.

Concerning this clone itself: At one end the junction does not follow the germline gene, possibly because of a read error. Other nucleotide sequences from this sample produce the same CDR3. The chain has TRBV5-1 and TRBJ1-1, with TRBD1 as a possible D gene (6 bases). The CDR3 has 14 amino acids. The germline CDR1 and CDR2 sequences are SGHRS and YFSETQ. CDR3 region: CASSLTAGVTEAFF. DNA of the CDR3: TGCGCCAGCAGCTTGACGGCAGGGGTCACTGAAGCTTTTTTT.

The chain links TRBV7-9 to TRBJ2-3, with TRBD1 as a possible D gene (6 bases). Germline V gene lookup returns CDR1 SEHNR and CDR2 FQNEAQ (reference sequence). CDR3 size: 14 residues. V lost 1 base and J lost 4, with 9 bases in between. In DNA form, the CDR3 reads TGTGCCAGCAGCTTAGTATCAGGGGCAGATACGCAGTATTTT. This encodes CASSLVSGADTQYF.

The chain carries TRBV11-2 and TRBJ2-7; the D gene is possibly TRBD1 (5 bases). Germline CDR1 SGHAT, CDR2 FQNNGV. Trimming stripped 2 bases from V and 9 bases from J, with 8 bases between. The CDR3 length is 11 residues. Here the CDR3 reads CASSLQGTQYF. CDR3 DNA: TGTGCCAGCAGCTTACAGGGAACGCAGTACTTC. Drawing the rest from reference TRBV11-2 and TRBJ2-7, the complete variable domain is EAGVAQSPRYKIIEKRQSVAFWCNPISGHATLYWYQQILGQGPKLLIQFQNNGVVDDSQLPKDRFSAERLKGVDSTLKIQPAKLEDSAVYLCASSLQGTQYFGPGTRLTVT.

The chain combines TRBV11-2 with TRBJ2-4, with 14 bases fitting TRBD2. Germline loops: CDR1 SGHAT, CDR2 FQNNGV. V shed 6 bases and J 15 bases; nucleotides not matched to a gene: 10. This CDR3 spans 14 amino acids. In DNA form, the CDR3 reads TGTGCCAGCAGTCCCCGGACTAGCGGGGGGCGAGTGTACTTC. Its translation is CASSPRTSGGRVYF.

This sequence joins TRBV9 and TRBJ2-2; maybe TRBD1 (6 bases). The CDR3 extends over 14 amino acids. Germline CDR1 and CDR2: SGDLS and YYNGEE. With 3 bases removed from V and 5 bases from J, the gap between germline ends came to 11 bases. The CDR3 nucleotides read TGTGCCAGCAGCGGCCGGGACACAACCGGGGAGCTGTTTTTT. This codes for CASSGRDTTGELFF.

The chain has TRBV11-2 and TRBJ1-5; D perhaps matches TRBD1 (6 bases). This CDR3 has 13 residues. Germline assignment: CDR1 SGHAT and CDR2 FQNNGV. The V end lost 3 bases, the J end lost 10 bases, and 13 bases lay between the germline ends. The CDR3 loop reads CASSFTTGTPQHF. DNA for the CDR3: TGTGCCAGCAGCTTCACCACAGGGACCCCCCAGCATTTT. Full variable domain (missing parts from reference TRBV11-2 and TRBJ1-5): EAGVAQSPRYKIIEKRQSVAFWCNPISGHATLYWYQQILGQGPKLLIQFQNNGVVDDSQLPKDRFSAERLKGVDSTLKIQPAKLEDSAVYLCASSFTTGTPQHFGDGTRLSIL.

This sequence joins TRBV28 and TRBJ1-1; the D is unclear. The CDR3 length is 13 residues. The germline V and J ends were trimmed by 3 bases and 11 bases, with 16 bases remaining between them. Germline CDR1 and CDR2: MDHEN and SYDVKM. CDR3 DNA sequence: TGTGCCAGCAGTTTGTTAGCTTCCCCGGAGGCTTTCTTT. It translates to CASSLLASPEAFF.

The V gene is TRBV30, the J gene TRBJ1-6, with 7 positions matching TRBD1. V shed 0 bases, J shed 9 bases, and the junction held 5 bases outside the gene matches. The CDR3 loop spans 14 amino acids. CDR1 is GTSNPN and CDR2 is SVGIG in the germline V gene (reference sequence). The DNA of the CDR3 is TGTGCCTGGAGTGTCAGGGGGAGCAGTTCACCCCTCCACTTT. It codes for CAWSVRGSSSPLHF.

The CDR3 loop reads CASSPQTRGAGELFF. The CDR3 DNA reads TGCGCCAGCAGCCCCCAGACCCGGGGGGCCGGGGAGCTGTTTTTT. The chain has TRBV4-3 and TRBJ2-2; 7 bases align to TRBD2. The J segment lost 6 bases and the V segment lost 4 bases, leaving 8 bases of the junction unmatched. This CDR3 is 15 amino acids long. The germline V gene has CDR1 LGHNA and CDR2 YSLEER.

This clone was seen once. The chain carries TRBV5-1 and TRBJ2-5; 10 bases match TRBD2. Trimming at V came to 1 base and at J to 1 base, leaving 7 bases not matched to a gene. The CDR3 has 17 amino acids. CDR1 and CDR2 (germline): SGHRS, YFSETQ. CDR3 in DNA: TGCGCCAGCAGCTTGCGTCTAGCGGGGGCGATCCAAGAGACCCAGTACTTC. This translates into CASSLRLAGAIQETQYF.

J is TRBJ1-4 and V is TRBV28, with TRBD1 matching over 7 bases. J was trimmed by 4 bases and V by 2 bases; bases with no gene match: 7. This CDR3 has 16 amino acids. Germline V gene lookup returns CDR1 MDHEN and CDR2 SYDVKM. The CDR3 loop reads CASSLLGTAVNEKLFF. DNA of the CDR3: TGTGCCAGCAGTTTACTTGGGACAGCTGTTAATGAAAAACTGTTTTTT.

The chain has TRBV7-9 and TRBJ2-1; the D gene is possibly TRBD1 (7 bases). V was clipped by 4 bases and J by 2 bases, with 15 bases between them. The CDR3 length is 16 residues. Germline CDR1 SEHNR, CDR2 FQNEAQ (reference sequence). CDR3 region: CASSSSDREAYNEQFF. In nucleotides, the CDR3 is TGTGCCAGCAGCTCCTCCGACAGGGAGGCCTACAATGAGCAGTTCTTC.

The chain links TRBV7-6 to TRBJ2-1; 11 bases match TRBD2. The germline gives CDR1 SGHVS, CDR2 FNYEAQ. The V segment lost 8 bases and the J segment 10 bases; nucleotides outside the gene matches: 7. This CDR3 is built from 13 residues. The CDR3 nucleotides read TGTGCCAGCGACCAGGTAGCGGGAGGGGAGCAGTTCTTC. This sequence encodes CASDQVAGGEQFF.

The chain employs TRBV4-2 and TRBJ1-4; 11 bases agree with TRBD1. Germline V gives CDR1 LGHNA, CDR2 YNFKEQ. J gave up 7 bases and V 3 bases, and 10 bases lay outside the gene matches. This CDR3 comprises 17 residues. CDR3 region: CASSQPGTGGFGEKLFF. In DNA form, the CDR3 reads TGTGCCAGCAGCCAGCCCGGGACAGGGGGATTTGGTGAAAAACTGTTTTTT.

The V gene is TRBV30, the J gene TRBJ1-1, with D maybe TRBD1 (6 bases). This CDR3 is 14 amino acids long. CDR1 and CDR2 (germline): GTSNPN, SVGIG (reference sequence). Trimming removed 0 bases from V and 3 bases from J, with 11 bases in between. Here the CDR3 reads CAWSVTGRDTEAFF. In DNA form, the CDR3 reads TGTGCCTGGAGTGTAACAGGGAGGGACACTGAAGCTTTCTTT.

The rearrangement joins TRBV7-3 to TRBJ2-7; the D is unclear. The CDR3 totals 13 residues. The germline V and J ends were trimmed by 2 bases and 5 bases, with 10 bases remaining between them. Germline CDR1 SGHTA, CDR2 FQGTGA. CDR3 in amino acids: CASSLDFRDEQYF. Here the CDR3 DNA reads TGTGCCAGCAGCTTAGATTTCCGGGACGAGCAGTACTTC.

This clone has just a few counts. V is TRBV9 and J is TRBJ2-1; D is possibly TRBD1 (6 bases). V lost 7 bases, J lost 7 bases, and 15 bases lay in between. Germline V gene lookup returns CDR1 SGDLS and CDR2 YYNGEE. CDR3 length: 13 amino acids. CDR3 coding DNA: TGTGCCAGCTCTCAGGGGAGAGCAAATGAGCAGTTCTTC. This codes for CASSQGRANEQFF.

The chain links TRBV27 to TRBJ2-7; TRBD1 aligns across 7 bases. The J segment lost 0 bases and the V segment lost 0 bases, leaving 5 bases of the junction unmatched. Germline assignment: CDR1 MNHEY and CDR2 SMNVEV (reference sequence). CDR3 length: 16 residues. The CDR3 region has the DNA TGTGCCAGCAGTTTATCCAACAGGGGAGCCTCCTACGAGCAGTACTTC. Translation: CASSLSNRGASYEQYF.

The gene calls are TRBV10-1 and TRBJ2-3; 7 bases fit TRBD2. Trimming at V came to 0 bases and at J to 2 bases, leaving 2 bases not matched to a gene. The V gene's germline CDR1 is WNHNN and CDR2 SYGVQD (reference sequence). The CDR3 consists of 15 residues. The CDR3 is CASSESRLATDTQYF. CDR3 nucleotides: TGCGCCAGCAGTGAGTCGAGACTAGCCACAGATACGCAGTATTTT.

This clone showed up just a few times. The V gene is TRBV28, the J gene TRBJ2-1, with 8 bases matching TRBD1. Germline trimming cut 4 bases from V and 6 bases from J; bases unmatched to any gene: 11. The CDR3 is made up of 16 amino acids. From germline, CDR1 is MDHEN and CDR2 SYDVKM. The CDR3 coding sequence is TGTGCCAGCAGTTCGGCCGGGACAGGATCCCGCAATGAGCAGTTCTTC. Residues: CASSSAGTGSRNEQFF.

This clone was counted a few times. V gene TRBV2 combines with J gene TRBJ2-7; 8 positions match TRBD1. Losses at the gene ends were 6 bases for V and 4 bases for J; bases not matched to a gene: 11. The CDR3 consists of 15 residues. Germline V gene sequence: CDR1 SNHLY, CDR2 FYNNEI. CDR3 sequence (DNA): TGTGCCAGCAGCGCCGACAGGGGAACGAATTACGAGCAGTACTTC. Its protein is CASSADRGTNYEQYF. Combining the CDR3 with reference TRBV2 and TRBJ2-7 gives the whole variable domain EPEVTQTPSHQVTQMGQEVILRCVPISNHLYFYWYRQILGQKVEFLVSFYNNEISEKSEIFDDQFSVERPDGSNFTLKIRSTKLEDSAMYFCASSADRGTNYEQYFGPGTRLTVT.

The chain employs TRBV5-3 and TRBJ1-5, with D uncertain. TRBV5-3 carries the ORF label, with uncertain function. Between the trimmed V and J ends, which lost 3 bases and 0 bases, there was a span of 10 bases. This CDR3 comprises 15 residues. The CDR3 spells CARSSNIYSNQPQHF. CDR3 nucleotide sequence: TGTGCCAGAAGCTCGAATATCTATAGCAATCAGCCCCAGCATTTT.

This chain links TRBV4-3 with TRBJ2-2; tentatively, D is TRBD2 (5 bases). The CDR3 spans 17 residues. Per the germline V gene, CDR1 is LGHNA and CDR2 is YSLEER. V shed 4 bases and J shed 0 bases, with 15 bases lying between them. The CDR3 region has the DNA TGCGCCAGCAGCCGCGGAGGAAGTAGCGCGAACACCGGGGAGCTGTTTTTT. It encodes CASSRGGSSANTGELFF.

This clone was observed a few times. V and J are TRBV28 and TRBJ1-1; 7 positions agree with TRBD1. This CDR3 region has 13 residues. Unmatched junction bases numbered 12, after V lost 9 bases and J lost 8 bases. CDR1 and CDR2 from the germline V gene are MDHEN and SYDVKM. The CDR3 protein is CASQQGSTFEAFF. Here the CDR3 DNA reads TGTGCCAGTCAACAGGGGTCTACTTTCGAAGCTTTCTTT.

The rearrangement joins TRBV28 to TRBJ1-2; no clear D. Germline lookup yields CDR1 MDHEN and CDR2 SYDVKM. V was shortened by 2 bases and J by 0 bases, with 10 bases between the two germline ends. The CDR3 is 15 amino acids. The CDR3 loop reads CASSLIGEANYGYTF. CDR3 nucleotides: TGTGCCAGCAGTTTAATCGGGGAAGCTAACTATGGCTACACCTTC.